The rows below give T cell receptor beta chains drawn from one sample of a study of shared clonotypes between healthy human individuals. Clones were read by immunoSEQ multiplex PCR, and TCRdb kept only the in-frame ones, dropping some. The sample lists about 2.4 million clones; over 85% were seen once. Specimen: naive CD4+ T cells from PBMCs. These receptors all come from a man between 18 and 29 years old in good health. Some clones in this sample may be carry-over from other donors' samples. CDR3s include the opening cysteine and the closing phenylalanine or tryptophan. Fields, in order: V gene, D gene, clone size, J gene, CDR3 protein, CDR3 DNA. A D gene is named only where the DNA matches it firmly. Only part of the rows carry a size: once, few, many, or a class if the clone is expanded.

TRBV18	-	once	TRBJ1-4	CASSPLILTGTNEKLFF	TGTGCCAGCTCACCCCTCATCCTAACAGGCACTAATGAAAAACTGTTTTTT
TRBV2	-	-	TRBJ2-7	CASVEFGNEQYF	TGTGCCAGCGTCGAATTCGGAAACGAGCAGTACTTC
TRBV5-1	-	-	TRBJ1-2	CASSRRVAGPIDYGYTF	TGCGCCAGCAGCCGAAGGGTGGCAGGTCCTATTGACTATGGCTACACCTTC
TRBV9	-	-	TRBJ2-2	CASSVASPGELFF	TGTGCCAGCAGCGTAGCGAGCCCCGGGGAGCTGTTTTTT
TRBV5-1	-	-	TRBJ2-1	CAGSRAPDSSYNEQFF	TGCGCGGGTTCGAGAGCGCCTGATAGCTCCTACAATGAGCAGTTCTTC
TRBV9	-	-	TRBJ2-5	CASSPVGRTQETQYF	TGTGCCAGCAGCCCGGTGGGCAGGACCCAAGAGACCCAGTACTTC
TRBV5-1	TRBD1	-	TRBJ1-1	CASSEGQGAFDTEAFF	TGCGCCAGCAGCGAGGGACAGGGGGCCTTCGACACTGAAGCTTTCTTT
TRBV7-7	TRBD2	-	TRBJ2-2	CASSLGSGSSGELFF	TGTGCCAGCAGCTTAGGTAGCGGGAGCTCCGGGGAGCTGTTTTTT
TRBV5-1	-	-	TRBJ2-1	CASSLYGREQFF	TGCGCCAGCAGCTTGTATGGTCGCGAGCAGTTCTTC
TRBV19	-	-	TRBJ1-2	CASTTSGEVGEVGYTF	TGTGCCAGTACCACTTCAGGGGAGGTGGGTGAAGTTGGCTACACCTTC
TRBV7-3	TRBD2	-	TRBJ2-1	CASSSSPPGLAGQNEQFF	TGTGCCAGCAGCTCCTCCCCCCCGGGACTAGCGGGACAGAATGAGCAGTTCTTC
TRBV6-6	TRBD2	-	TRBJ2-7	CATRGLAGISYEQYF	TGTGCCACCAGGGGACTAGCGGGCATCTCCTACGAGCAGTACTTC
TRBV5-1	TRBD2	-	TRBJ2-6	CASSPGLAGVSGANVLTF	TGCGCCAGCAGCCCAGGACTAGCGGGAGTTTCTGGGGCCAACGTCCTGACTTTC
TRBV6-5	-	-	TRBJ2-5	CASSWGPGAETQYF	TGTGCCAGCAGTTGGGGGCCGGGGGCGGAGACCCAGTACTTC
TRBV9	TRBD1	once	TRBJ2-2	CASSSPRDRGLSTGELFF	TGTGCCAGCAGCTCCCCCCGGGACAGGGGGCTGAGCACCGGGGAGCTGTTTTTT
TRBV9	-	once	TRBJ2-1	CASSVTRANNEQFF	TGTGCCAGCAGCGTAACCAGGGCGAACAATGAGCAGTTCTTC
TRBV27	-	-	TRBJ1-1	CASSLLPFRGNTEAFF	TGTGCCAGCAGTTTATTACCGTTCAGGGGGAACACTGAAGCTTTCTTT
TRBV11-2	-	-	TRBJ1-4	CASSRDFLNEKLFF	TGTGCCAGCAGCCGGGACTTCTTGAATGAAAAACTGTTTTTT
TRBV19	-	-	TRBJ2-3	CASRDGGLGSDTQYF	TGTGCCAGTAGGGATGGGGGACTTGGATCAGATACGCAGTATTTT
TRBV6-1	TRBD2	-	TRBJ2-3	CASSVIGGRDTDTQYF	TGTGCCAGCAGTGTTATAGGCGGGAGAGACACAGATACGCAGTATTTT
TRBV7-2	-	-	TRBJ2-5	CASSLGPRETQYF	TGTGCCAGCAGCTTAGGACCACGGGAGACCCAGTACTTC
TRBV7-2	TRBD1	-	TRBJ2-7	CASSPQAGTGVYEQYF	TGTGCCAGCAGCCCTCAAGCCGGGACAGGGGTCTACGAGCAGTACTTC
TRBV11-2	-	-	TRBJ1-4	CASNDWTFEKLFF	TGTGCCAGCAACGATTGGACATTCGAAAAACTGTTTTTT
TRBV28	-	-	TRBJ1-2	CASREEEGYTF	TGTGCCAGCAGAGAGGAGGAGGGCTACACCTTC
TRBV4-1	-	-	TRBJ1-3	CASSQDPGGSGNTIYF	TGCGCCAGCAGCCAAGATCCGGGAGGCTCTGGAAACACCATATATTTT
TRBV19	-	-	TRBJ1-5	CATKGGGRGLGQPQHF	TGTGCCACTAAAGGGGGGGGCAGGGGCCTGGGTCAGCCCCAGCATTTT
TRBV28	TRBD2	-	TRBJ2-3	CASSLAGDLDTQYF	TGTGCCAGCAGTTTAGCGGGAGATCTAGATACGCAGTATTTT
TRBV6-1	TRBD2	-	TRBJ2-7	CASTSWGGSYEQYF	TGTGCCAGCACCTCCTGGGGGGGCTCCTACGAGCAGTACTTC
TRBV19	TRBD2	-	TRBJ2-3	CASSKGLAGVGDTQYF	TGTGCCAGTAGTAAGGGGCTAGCGGGAGTTGGAGATACGCAGTATTTT
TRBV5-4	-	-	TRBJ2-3	CASSGLSASTDTQYF	TGTGCCAGCAGCGGCCTGAGTGCCAGCACAGATACGCAGTATTTT
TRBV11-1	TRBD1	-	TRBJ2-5	CASSLGTGGFQETQYF	TGTGCCAGCAGCTTAGGAACAGGGGGGTTCCAAGAGACCCAGTACTTC
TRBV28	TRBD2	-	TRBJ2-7	CASSLMGLAYEQYF	TGTGCCAGCAGTTTAATGGGACTAGCCTACGAGCAGTACTTC
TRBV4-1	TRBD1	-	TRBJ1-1	CASSQPRQGARNTEAFF	TGCGCCAGCAGCCAACCAAGACAGGGGGCAAGGAACACTGAAGCTTTCTTT
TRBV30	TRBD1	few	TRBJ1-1	CAWSPGTATEAFF	TGTGCCTGGAGTCCCGGGACAGCCACTGAAGCTTTCTTT
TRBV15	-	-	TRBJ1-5	CATSRDWGGSNQPQHF	TGTGCCACCAGCAGAGATTGGGGGGGCAGCAATCAGCCCCAGCATTTT
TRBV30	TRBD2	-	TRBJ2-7	CAWSGRLAGEQYF	TGTGCCTGGAGTGGGAGACTAGCAGGCGAGCAGTACTTC
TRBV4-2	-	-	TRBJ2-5	CASSQDRGQSQETQYF	TGTGCCAGCAGCCAAGATAGGGGTCAGAGCCAAGAGACCCAGTACTTC
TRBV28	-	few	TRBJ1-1	CASSLGFEAFF	TGTGCCAGCAGTTTAGGTTTTGAAGCTTTCTTT
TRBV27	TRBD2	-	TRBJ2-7	CASSRRRTSGNSYEQYF	TGTGCCAGCAGTCGACGACGGACTAGCGGAAACTCCTACGAGCAGTACTTC
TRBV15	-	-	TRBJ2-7	CATSRVPSTYEQYF	TGTGCCACCAGCAGAGTGCCCAGTACCTACGAGCAGTACTTC
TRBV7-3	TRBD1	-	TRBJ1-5	CASSPTGGNQPQHF	TGTGCCAGCAGCCCTACAGGGGGCAATCAGCCCCAGCATTTT
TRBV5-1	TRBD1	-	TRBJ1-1	CASSSDRGPSEAFF	TGCGCCAGCAGCTCCGACAGGGGTCCCTCTGAAGCTTTCTTT
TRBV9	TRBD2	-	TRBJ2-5	CASSVGPSGGRETQYF	TGTGCCAGCAGCGTAGGTCCCTCGGGGGGTCGAGAGACCCAGTACTTC
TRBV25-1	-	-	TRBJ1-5	CASSDDRNNQPQHF	TGTGCCAGCAGTGATGACAGGAACAATCAGCCCCAGCATTTT
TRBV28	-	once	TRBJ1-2	CASSQWTAGGYGYTF	TGTGCCAGCAGCCAATGGACGGCCGGGGGTTATGGCTACACCTTC
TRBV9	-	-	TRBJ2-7	CASSPTPGYEQYF	TGTGCCAGCAGCCCGACCCCCGGTTACGAGCAGTACTTC
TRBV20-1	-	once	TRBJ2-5	CSARFLETQYF	TGCAGTGCCCGTTTTCTCGAGACCCAGTACTTC
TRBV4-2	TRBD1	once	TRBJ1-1	CASSQIAQGRTEAFF	TGTGCCAGCAGCCAAATAGCACAGGGGCGGACTGAAGCTTTCTTT
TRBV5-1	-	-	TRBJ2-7	CASSLAISAGAGDEQYF	TGCGCCAGCAGCTTGGCGATCTCGGCCGGGGCAGGGGACGAGCAGTACTTC